This T cell receptor (beta chain) was identified during a study of T cell changes during pregnancy in multiple sclerosis (dated by TCRdb to the late 2010s). With regard to the full study: Changes in the T cell repertoire over the course of pregnancy were examined in this study in women with multiple sclerosis.

Including cysteine and phenylalanine, the CDR3 has 14 amino acids. The entry retains the CDR3 DNA only, 42 bases that are in frame from base 1. From the germline V gene (reference sequence), CDR1 is LNHDA and CDR2 is SQIVND. V loses 4 bases, J loses 7 bases, and the germline ends lie 14 bases apart. This clone appeared once. No cognate antigen has been identified for it. Per-nucleotide qualities are absent, and no much larger clonotype sits a single base away. The library came from the immunoSEQ multiplex PCR assay. TCRdb's version of the immuneACCESS table is confined to in-frame rearrangements and falls short of the full clone set. An unresolved V gene accounts for under half of the shortfall where checked; the remainder is of unknown origin. The sample includes approximately 28,000 clones, with nearly 90% observed a single time. The ten biggest clones cover 16% of the sample.

The TCR originated in a female donor with multiple sclerosis, enrolled in a pregnancy study. This sequence uses TRBV19 and TRBJ2-1; TRBD2 is a possible D gene, resting on 5 matching bases. The input for sequencing was CD8+ T cells from peripheral blood mononuclear cells, taken in the second trimester of pregnancy. The sequence in DNA is TGTGCCAGTAGTAAGACGAGCGGTTTTAATGAGCAGTTCTTC. It translates as CASSKTSGFNEQFF.